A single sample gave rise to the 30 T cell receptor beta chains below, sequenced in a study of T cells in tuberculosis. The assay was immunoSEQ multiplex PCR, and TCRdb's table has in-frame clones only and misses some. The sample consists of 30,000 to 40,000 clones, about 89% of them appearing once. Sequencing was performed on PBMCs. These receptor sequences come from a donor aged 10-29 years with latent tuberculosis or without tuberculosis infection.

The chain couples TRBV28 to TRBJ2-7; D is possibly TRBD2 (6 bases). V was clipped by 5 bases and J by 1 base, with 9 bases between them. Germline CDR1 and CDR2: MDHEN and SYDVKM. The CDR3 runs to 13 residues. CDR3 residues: CASSGGNSYEQYF. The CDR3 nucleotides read TGTGCCAGCAGTGGCGGGAATTCCTACGAGCAGTACTTC.

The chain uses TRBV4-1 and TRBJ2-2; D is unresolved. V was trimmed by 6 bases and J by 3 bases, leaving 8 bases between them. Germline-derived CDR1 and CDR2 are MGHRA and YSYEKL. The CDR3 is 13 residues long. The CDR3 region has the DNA TGCGCCAGCAGGGCAAGTTACACCGGGGAGCTGTTTTTT. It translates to CASRASYTGELFF.

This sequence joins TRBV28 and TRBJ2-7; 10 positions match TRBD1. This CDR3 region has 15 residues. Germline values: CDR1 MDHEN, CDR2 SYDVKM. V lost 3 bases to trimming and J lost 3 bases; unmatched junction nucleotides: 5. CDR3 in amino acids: CASSFQGTGVYEQYF. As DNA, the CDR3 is TGTGCCAGCAGTTTTCAGGGGACAGGGGTCTACGAGCAGTACTTC.

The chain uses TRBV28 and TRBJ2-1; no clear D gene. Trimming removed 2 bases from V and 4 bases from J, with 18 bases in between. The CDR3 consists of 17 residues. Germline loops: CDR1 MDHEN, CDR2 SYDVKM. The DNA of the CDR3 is TGTGCCAGCAGTTTAACCCTTACAGACCTTAAGTACAATGAGCAGTTCTTC. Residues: CASSLTLTDLKYNEQFF. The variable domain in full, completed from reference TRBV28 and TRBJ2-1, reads DVKVTQSSRYLVKRTGEKVFLECVQDMDHENMFWYRQDPGLGLRLIYFSYDVKMKEKGDIPEGYSVSREKKERFSLILESASTNQTSMYLCASSLTLTDLKYNEQFFGPGTRLTVL.

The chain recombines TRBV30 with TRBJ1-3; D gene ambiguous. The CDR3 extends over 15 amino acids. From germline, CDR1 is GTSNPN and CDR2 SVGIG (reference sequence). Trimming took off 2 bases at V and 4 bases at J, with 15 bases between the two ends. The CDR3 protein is CAWSNPSEGGNTIYF. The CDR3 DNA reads TGTGCCTGGAGTAATCCCAGTGAGGGCGGAAACACCATATATTTT.

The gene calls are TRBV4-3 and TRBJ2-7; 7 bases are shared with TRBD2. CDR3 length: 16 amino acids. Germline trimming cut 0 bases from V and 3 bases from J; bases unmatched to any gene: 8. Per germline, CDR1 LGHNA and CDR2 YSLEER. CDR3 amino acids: CASSQDYWDYNYEQYF. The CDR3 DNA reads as TGCGCCAGCAGCCAAGATTATTGGGACTACAACTACGAGCAGTACTTC.

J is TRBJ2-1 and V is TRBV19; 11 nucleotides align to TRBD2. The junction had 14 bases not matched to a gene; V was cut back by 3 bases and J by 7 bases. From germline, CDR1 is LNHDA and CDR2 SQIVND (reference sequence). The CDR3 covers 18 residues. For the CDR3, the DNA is TGTGCCAGTAGTATTCGGCTAGCGGGAGGCAATTATGGGAATGAGCAGTTCTTC. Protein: CASSIRLAGGNYGNEQFF.

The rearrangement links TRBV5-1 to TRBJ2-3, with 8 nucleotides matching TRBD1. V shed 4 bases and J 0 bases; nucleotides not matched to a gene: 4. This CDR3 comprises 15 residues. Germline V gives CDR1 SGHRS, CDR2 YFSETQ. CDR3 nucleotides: TGCGCCAGCAGCCGGGACAGGCCTAGCACAGATACGCAGTATTTT. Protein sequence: CASSRDRPSTDTQYF.

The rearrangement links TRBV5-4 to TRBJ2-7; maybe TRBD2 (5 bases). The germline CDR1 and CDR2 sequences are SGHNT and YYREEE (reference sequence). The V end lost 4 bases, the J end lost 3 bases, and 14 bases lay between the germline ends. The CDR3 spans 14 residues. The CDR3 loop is CASSRRGWVYEQYF. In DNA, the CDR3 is TGTGCCAGCAGCCGCCGGGGATGGGTCTACGAGCAGTACTTC.

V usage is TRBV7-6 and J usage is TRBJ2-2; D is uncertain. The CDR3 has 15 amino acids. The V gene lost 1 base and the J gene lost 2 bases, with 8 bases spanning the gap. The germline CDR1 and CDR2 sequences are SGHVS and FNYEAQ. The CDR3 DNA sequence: TGTGCCAGCAGCTTAGGTGTCAGAAACACCGGGGAGCTGTTTTTT. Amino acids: CASSLGVRNTGELFF.

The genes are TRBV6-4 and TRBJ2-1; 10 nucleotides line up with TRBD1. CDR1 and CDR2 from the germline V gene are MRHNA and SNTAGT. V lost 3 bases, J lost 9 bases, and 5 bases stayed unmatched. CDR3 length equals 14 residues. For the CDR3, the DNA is TGTGCCAGCAGTGAGGACAGGGGGGCCTTTGAGCAGTTCTTC. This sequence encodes CASSEDRGAFEQFF.

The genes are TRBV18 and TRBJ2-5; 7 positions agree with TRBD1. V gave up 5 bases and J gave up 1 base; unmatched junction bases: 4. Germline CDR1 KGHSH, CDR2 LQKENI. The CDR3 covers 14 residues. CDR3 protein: CASSVTGSQETQYF. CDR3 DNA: TGTGCCAGCTCAGTGACAGGGTCCCAAGAGACCCAGTACTTC.

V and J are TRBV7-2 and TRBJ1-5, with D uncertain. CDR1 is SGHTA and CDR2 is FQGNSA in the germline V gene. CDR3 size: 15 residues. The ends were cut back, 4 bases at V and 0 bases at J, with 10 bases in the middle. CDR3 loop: CASSWVAYSNQPQHF. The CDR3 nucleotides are TGTGCCAGCAGCTGGGTAGCTTATAGCAATCAGCCCCAGCATTTT.

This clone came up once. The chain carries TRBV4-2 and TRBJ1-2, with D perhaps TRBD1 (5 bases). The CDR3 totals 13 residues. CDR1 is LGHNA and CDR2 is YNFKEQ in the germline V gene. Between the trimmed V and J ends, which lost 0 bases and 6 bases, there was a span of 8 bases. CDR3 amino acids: CASSQDRADGYTF. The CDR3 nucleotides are TGTGCCAGCAGCCAAGACAGGGCTGATGGCTACACCTTC.

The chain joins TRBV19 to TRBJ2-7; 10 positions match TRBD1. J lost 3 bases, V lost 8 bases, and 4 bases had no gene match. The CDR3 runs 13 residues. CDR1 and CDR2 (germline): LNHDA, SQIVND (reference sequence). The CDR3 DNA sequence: TGTGCCAGTGGGACAGGGGCATTCTACGAGCAGTACTTC. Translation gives CASGTGAFYEQYF.

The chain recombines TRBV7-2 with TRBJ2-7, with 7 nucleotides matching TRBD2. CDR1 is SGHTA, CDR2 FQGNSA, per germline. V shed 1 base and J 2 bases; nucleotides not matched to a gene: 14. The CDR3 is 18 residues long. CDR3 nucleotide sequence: TGTGCCAGCAGCTTAGTGGGATGGGAGGGGACGACTACCTACGAGCAGTACTTC. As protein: CASSLVGWEGTTTYEQYF.

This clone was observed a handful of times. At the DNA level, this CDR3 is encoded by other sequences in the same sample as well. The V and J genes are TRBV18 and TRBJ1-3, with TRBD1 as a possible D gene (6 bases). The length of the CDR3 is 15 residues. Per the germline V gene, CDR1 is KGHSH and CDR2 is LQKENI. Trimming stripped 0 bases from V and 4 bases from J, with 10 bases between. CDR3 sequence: CASSPPGATGNTIYF. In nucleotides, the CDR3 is TGTGCCAGCTCACCACCGGGGGCTACGGGAAACACCATATATTTT.

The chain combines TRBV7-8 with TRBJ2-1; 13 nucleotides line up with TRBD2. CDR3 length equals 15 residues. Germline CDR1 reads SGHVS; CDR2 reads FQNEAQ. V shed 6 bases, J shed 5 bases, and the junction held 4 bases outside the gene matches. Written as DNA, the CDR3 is TGTGCCAGCAGAAGAACTAGCGGGGGGGACAATGAGCAGTTCTTC. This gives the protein CASRRTSGGDNEQFF.

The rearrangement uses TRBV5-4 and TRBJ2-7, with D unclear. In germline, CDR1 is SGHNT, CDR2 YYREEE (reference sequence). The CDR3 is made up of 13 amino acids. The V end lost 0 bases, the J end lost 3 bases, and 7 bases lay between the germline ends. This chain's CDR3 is CASSLGQDYEQYF. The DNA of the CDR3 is TGTGCCAGCAGCTTGGGGCAGGACTACGAGCAGTACTTC.

DNA of the CDR3: TGTGCCCGGGGAGAGGTCCTCTCCTACAATGAGCAGTTCTTC. It encodes CARGEVLSYNEQFF. The chain joins TRBV7-9 to TRBJ2-1, with D possibly TRBD2 on 5 matching bases. Germline lookup yields CDR1 SEHNR and CDR2 FQNEAQ (reference sequence). V lost 11 bases to trimming and J lost 0 bases, with 14 bases between them. The CDR3 is 14 residues long.

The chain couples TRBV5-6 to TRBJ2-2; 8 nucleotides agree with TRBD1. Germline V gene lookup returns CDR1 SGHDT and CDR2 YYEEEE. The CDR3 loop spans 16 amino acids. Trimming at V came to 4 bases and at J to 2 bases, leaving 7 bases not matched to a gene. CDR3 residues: CASSRTGTGNTGELFF. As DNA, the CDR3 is TGTGCCAGCAGCCGGACCGGGACAGGTAACACCGGGGAGCTGTTTTTT.

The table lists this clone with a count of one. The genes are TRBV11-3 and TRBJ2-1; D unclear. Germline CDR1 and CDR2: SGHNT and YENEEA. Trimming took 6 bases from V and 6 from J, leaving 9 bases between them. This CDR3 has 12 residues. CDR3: CASSSTINEQFF. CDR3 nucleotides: TGTGCCAGCAGTAGCACCATCAATGAGCAGTTCTTC.

CDR3: CASSYTGLKYEQYF. The DNA for the CDR3 is TGTGCCAGCAGTTATACAGGGTTAAAGTACGAGCAGTACTTC. The V gene is TRBV27, the J gene TRBJ2-7, with D possibly matching TRBD1 (6 bases). With 4 bases removed from V and 4 bases from J, the gap between germline ends came to 14 bases. CDR3 length: 14 residues. Germline lookup yields CDR1 MNHEY and CDR2 SMNVEV (reference sequence).

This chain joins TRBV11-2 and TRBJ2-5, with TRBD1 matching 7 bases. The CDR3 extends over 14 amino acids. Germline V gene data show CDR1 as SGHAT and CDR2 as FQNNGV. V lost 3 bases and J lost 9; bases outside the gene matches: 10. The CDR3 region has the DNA TGTGCCAGCAGCTTGAACAGGGGAGAATCATCCCAGTACTTC. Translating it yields CASSLNRGESSQYF.

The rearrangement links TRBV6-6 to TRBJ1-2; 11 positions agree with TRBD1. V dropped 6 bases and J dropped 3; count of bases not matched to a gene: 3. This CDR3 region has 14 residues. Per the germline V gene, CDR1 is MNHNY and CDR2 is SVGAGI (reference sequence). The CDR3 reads CASRDRGRDYGYTF. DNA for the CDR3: TGTGCCAGCAGGGACAGGGGGCGAGACTATGGCTACACCTTC.

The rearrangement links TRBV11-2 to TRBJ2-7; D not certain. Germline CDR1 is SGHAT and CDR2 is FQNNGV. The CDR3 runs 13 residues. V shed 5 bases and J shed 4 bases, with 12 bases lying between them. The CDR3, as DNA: TGTGCCAGCAGCGTAACTCGACAATACGAGCAGTACTTC. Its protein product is CASSVTRQYEQYF.

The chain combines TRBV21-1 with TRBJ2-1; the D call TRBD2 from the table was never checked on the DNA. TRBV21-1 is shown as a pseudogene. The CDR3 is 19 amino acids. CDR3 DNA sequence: TGTGCCAGCAGCAAAGGTGAGACTAGCGGGAGTAGGGCCTACAATGAGCAGTTCTTC. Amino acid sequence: CASSKGETSGSRAYNEQFF.

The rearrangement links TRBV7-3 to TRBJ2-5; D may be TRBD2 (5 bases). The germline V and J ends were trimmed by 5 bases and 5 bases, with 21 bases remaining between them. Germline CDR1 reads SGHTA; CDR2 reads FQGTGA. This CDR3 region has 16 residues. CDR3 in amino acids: CASSPSGLGPWETQYF. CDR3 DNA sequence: TGTGCCAGCAGCCCCTCGGGATTGGGTCCGTGGGAGACCCAGTACTTC.

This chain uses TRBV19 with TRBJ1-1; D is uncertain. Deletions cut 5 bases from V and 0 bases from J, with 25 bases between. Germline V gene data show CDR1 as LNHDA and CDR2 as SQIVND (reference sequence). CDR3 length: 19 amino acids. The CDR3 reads CASSSLELTAWRMNTEAFF. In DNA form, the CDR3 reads TGTGCCAGTAGTTCTTTAGAGTTGACGGCGTGGAGAATGAACACTGAAGCTTTCTTT.

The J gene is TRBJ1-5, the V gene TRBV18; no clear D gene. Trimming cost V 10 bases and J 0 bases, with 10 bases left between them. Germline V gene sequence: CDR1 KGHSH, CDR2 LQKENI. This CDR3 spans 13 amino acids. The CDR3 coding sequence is TGTGCCACGAAGAGGGATAGCAATCAGCCCCAGCATTTT. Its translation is CATKRDSNQPQHF.